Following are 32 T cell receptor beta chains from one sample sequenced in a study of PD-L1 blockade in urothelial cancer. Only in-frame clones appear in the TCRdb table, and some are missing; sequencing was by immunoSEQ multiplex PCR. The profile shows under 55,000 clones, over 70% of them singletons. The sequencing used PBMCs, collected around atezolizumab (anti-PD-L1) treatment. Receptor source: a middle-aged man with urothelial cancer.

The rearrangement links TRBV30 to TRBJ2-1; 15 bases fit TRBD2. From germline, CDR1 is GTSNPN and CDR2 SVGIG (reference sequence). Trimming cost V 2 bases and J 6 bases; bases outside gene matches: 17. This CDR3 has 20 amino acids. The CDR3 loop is CAWSHLWTSGRANVGNEQFF. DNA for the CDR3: TGTGCCTGGAGTCATCTTTGGACTAGCGGGAGGGCCAATGTAGGCAATGAGCAGTTCTTC.

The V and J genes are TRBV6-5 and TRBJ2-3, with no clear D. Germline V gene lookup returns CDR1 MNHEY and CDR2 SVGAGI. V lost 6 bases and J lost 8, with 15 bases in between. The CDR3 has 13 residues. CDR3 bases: TGTGCCAGCAGCCCCGAAAGGCAGGCTACGCAGTATTTT. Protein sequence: CASSPERQATQYF.

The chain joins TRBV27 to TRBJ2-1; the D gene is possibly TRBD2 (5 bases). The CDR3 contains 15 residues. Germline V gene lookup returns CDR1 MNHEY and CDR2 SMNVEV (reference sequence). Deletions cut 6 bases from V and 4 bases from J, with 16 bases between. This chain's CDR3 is CASSLSGIRYNEQFF. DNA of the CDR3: TGTGCCAGCAGCCTTTCGGGGATTCGGTACAATGAGCAGTTCTTC.

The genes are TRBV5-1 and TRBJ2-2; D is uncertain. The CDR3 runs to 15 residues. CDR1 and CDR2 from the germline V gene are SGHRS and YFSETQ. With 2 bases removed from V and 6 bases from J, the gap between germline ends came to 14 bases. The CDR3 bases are TGCGCCAGCAGCTTATTGGTCCTTCCAGCCGGGGAGCTGTTTTTT. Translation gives CASSLLVLPAGELFF.

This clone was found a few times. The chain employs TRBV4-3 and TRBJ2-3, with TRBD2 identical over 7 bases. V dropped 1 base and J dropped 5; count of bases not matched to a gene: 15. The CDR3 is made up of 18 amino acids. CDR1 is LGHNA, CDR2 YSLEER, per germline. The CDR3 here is CASSQARGRALSLDTQYF. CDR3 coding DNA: TGCGCCAGCAGCCAAGCTCGGGGGAGGGCCCTGTCCTTAGATACGCAGTATTTT.

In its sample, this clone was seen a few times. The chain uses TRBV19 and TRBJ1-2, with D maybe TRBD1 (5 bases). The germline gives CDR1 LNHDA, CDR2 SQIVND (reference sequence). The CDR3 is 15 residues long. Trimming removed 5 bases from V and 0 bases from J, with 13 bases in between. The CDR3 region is CASSVALGANYGYTF. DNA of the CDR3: TGTGCCAGTAGTGTTGCCCTAGGGGCTAACTATGGCTACACCTTC.

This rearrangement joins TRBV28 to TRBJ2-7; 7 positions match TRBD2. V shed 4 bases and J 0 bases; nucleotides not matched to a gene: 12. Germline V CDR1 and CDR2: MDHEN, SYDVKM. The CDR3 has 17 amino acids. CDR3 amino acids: CASSSNLGGASSYEQYF. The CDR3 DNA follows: TGTGCCAGCAGTTCAAACCTGGGAGGGGCCTCCTCCTACGAGCAGTACTTC.

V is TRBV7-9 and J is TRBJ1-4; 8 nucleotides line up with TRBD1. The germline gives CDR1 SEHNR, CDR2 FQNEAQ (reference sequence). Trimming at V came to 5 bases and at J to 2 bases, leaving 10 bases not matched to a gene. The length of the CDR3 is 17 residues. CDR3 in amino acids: CASSSSRGRRTNEKLFF. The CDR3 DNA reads TGTGCCAGCAGCAGCTCCAGGGGGCGCAGGACTAATGAAAAACTGTTTTTT.

CDR3 DNA: TGTGCCAGCAGCTCGGCCCCGACAGCCACCTACGAGCAGTACTTC. It translates to CASSSAPTATYEQYF. This chain links TRBV5-4 with TRBJ2-7, with D maybe TRBD1 (5 bases). Germline V gene lookup returns CDR1 SGHNT and CDR2 YYREEE (reference sequence). This CDR3 has 15 residues. V dropped 3 bases and J dropped 2 bases, with 15 bases sitting between them.

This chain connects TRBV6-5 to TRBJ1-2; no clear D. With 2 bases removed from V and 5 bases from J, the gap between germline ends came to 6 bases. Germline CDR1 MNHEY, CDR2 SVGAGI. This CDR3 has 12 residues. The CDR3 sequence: CASSYRGYGYTF. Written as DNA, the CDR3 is TGTGCCAGCAGTTACAGAGGATATGGCTACACCTTC.

The CDR3 spells CASSETSGSDTQYF. The CDR3 region has the DNA TGTGCCAGCAGCGAGACTAGCGGCTCGGATACGCAGTATTTT. This chain uses TRBV27 with TRBJ2-3; 9 bases match TRBD2. V was clipped by 6 bases and J by 6 bases; unmatched bases: 7. CDR3 length: 14 amino acids. CDR1 is MNHEY, CDR2 SMNVEV, per germline (reference sequence).

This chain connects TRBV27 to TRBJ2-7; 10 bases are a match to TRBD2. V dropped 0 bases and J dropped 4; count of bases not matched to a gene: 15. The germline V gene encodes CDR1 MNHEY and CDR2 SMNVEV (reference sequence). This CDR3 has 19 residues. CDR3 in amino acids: CASSLSKLAGNPTDYEQYF. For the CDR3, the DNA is TGTGCCAGCAGTTTATCCAAACTAGCGGGAAACCCTACCGATTACGAGCAGTACTTC.

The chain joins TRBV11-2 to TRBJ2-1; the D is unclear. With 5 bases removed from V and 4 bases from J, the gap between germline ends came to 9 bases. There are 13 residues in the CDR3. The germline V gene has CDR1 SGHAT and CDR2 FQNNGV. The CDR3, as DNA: TGTGCCAGCAGCCCCCGACATTACAATGAGCAGTTCTTC. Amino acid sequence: CASSPRHYNEQFF.

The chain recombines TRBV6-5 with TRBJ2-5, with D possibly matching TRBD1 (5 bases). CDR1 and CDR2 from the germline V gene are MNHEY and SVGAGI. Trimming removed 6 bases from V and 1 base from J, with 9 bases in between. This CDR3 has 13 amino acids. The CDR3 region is CASSSGFQETQYF. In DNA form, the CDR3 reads TGTGCCAGCAGCTCAGGGTTCCAAGAGACCCAGTACTTC.

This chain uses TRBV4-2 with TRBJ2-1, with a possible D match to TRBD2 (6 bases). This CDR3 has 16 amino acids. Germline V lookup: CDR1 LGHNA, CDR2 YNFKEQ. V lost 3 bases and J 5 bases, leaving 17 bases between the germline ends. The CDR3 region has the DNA TGTGCCAGCAGCCAGGAAACTAGCAGAATTAACAATGAGCAGTTCTTC. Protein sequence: CASSQETSRINNEQFF.

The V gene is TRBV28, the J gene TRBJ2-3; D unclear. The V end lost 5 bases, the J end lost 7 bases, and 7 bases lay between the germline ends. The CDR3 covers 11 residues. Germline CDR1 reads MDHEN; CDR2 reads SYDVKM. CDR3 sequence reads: CASSSSYTQYF. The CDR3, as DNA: TGTGCCAGCAGTAGCTCCTATACGCAGTATTTT.

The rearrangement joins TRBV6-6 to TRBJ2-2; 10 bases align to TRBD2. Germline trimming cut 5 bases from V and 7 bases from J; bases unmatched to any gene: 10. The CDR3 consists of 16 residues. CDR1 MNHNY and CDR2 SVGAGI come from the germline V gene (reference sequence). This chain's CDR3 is CASSPRLAGDGGELFF. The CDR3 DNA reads TGTGCCAGCAGTCCCAGGCTAGCGGGAGATGGCGGGGAGCTGTTTTTT.

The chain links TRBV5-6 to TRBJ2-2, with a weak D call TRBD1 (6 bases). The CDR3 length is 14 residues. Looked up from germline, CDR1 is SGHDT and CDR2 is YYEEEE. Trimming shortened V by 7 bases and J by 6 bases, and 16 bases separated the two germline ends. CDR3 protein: CASSLGQLPGELFF. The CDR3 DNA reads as TGTGCCAGCTCGCTTGGACAGCTTCCCGGGGAGCTGTTTTTT.

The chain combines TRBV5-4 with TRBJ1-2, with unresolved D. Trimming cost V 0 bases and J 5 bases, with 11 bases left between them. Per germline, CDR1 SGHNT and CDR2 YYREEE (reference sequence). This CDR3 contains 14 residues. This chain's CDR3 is CASSLGRSPYGYTF. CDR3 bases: TGTGCCAGCAGCTTGGGACGGAGCCCATATGGCTACACCTTC.

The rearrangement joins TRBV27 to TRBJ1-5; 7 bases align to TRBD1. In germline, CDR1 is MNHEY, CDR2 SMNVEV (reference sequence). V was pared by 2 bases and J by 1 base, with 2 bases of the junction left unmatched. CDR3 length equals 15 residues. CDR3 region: CASSLNRGSNQPQHF. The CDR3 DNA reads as TGTGCCAGCAGTTTAAACAGGGGAAGCAATCAGCCCCAGCATTTT.

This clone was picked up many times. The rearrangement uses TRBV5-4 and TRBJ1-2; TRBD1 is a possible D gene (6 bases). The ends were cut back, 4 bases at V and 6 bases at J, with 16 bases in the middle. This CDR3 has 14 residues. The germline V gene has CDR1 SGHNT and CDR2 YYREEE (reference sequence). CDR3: CASSKQGFLHGYTF. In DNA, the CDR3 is TGTGCCAGCAGCAAGCAGGGGTTCCTTCATGGCTACACCTTC.

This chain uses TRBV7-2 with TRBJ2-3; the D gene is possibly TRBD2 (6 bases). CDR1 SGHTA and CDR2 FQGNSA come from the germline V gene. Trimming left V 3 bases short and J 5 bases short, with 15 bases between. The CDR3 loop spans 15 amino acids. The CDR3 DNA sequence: TGTGCCAGCAGCTTGGCGGGATGGCCAGGAGATACGCAGTATTTT. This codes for CASSLAGWPGDTQYF.

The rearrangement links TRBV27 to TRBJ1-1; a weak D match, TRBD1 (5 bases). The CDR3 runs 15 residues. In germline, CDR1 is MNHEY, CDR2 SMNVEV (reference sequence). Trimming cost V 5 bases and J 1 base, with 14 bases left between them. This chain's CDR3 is CASSRLGGRNTEAFF. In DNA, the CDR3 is TGTGCCAGCAGTCGACTTGGGGGGAGGAACACTGAAGCTTTCTTT.

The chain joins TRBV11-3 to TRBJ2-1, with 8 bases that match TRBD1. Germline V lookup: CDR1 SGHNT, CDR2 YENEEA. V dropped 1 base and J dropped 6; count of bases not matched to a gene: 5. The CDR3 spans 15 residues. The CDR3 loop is CASSLGQGAGNEQFF. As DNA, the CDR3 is TGTGCCAGCAGCTTAGGGCAGGGGGCTGGCAATGAGCAGTTCTTC.

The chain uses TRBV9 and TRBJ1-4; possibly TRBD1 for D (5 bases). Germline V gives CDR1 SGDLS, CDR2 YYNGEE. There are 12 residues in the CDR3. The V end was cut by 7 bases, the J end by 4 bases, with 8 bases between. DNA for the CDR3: TGTGCCAGCTCAGGGAATAATGAAAAACTGTTTTTT. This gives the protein CASSGNNEKLFF.

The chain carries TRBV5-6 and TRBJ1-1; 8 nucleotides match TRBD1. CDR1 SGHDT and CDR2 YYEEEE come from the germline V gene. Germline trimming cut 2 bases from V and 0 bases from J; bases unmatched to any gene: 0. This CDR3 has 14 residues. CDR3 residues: CASSFRGLNTEAFF. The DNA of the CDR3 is TGTGCCAGCAGCTTCAGGGGGCTGAACACTGAAGCTTTCTTT.

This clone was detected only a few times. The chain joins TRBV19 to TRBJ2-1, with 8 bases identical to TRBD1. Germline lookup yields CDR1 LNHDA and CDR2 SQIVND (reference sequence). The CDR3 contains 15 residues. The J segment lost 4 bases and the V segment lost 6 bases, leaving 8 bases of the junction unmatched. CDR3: CASRNDRGRYNEQFF. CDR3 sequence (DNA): TGTGCCAGTAGGAACGACAGGGGACGATACAATGAGCAGTTCTTC.

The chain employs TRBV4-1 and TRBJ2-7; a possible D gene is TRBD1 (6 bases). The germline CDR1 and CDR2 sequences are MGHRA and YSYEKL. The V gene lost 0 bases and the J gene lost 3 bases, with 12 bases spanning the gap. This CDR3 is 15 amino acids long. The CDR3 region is CASSQDSGRGYEQYF. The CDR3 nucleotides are TGCGCCAGCAGCCAAGATAGTGGCAGGGGCTACGAGCAGTACTTC.

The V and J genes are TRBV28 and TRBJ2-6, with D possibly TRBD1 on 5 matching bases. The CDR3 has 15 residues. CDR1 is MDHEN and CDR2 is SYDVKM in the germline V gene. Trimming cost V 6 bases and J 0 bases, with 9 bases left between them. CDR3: CASRPQGSGANVLTF. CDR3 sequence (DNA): TGTGCCAGCAGACCCCAGGGCTCTGGGGCCAACGTCCTGACTTTC. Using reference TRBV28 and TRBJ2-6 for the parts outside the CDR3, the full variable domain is DVKVTQSSRYLVKRTGEKVFLECVQDMDHENMFWYRQDPGLGLRLIYFSYDVKMKEKGDIPEGYSVSREKKERFSLILESASTNQTSMYLCASRPQGSGANVLTFGAGSRLTVL.

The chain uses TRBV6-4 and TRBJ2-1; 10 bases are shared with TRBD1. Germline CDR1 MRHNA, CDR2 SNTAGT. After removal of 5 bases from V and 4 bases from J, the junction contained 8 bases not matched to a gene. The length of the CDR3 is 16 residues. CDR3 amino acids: CASSLAGTGVYNEQFF. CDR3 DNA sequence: TGTGCCAGCAGTCTCGCCGGGACAGGGGTGTACAATGAGCAGTTCTTC.

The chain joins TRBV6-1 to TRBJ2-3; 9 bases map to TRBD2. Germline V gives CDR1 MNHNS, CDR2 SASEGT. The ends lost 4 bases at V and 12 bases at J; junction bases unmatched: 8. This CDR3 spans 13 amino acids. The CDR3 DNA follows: TGTGCCAGCAGTGTGGACCTAGCGGGATTCCAGTATTTT. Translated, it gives CASSVDLAGFQYF.

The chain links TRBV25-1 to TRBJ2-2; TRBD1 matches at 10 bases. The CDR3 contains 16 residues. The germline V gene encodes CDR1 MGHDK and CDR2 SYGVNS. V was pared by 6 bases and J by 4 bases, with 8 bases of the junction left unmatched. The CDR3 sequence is CASSKTGGRGTGELFF. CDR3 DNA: TGTGCCAGCAGCAAGACAGGGGGCCGTGGCACCGGGGAGCTGTTTTTT.